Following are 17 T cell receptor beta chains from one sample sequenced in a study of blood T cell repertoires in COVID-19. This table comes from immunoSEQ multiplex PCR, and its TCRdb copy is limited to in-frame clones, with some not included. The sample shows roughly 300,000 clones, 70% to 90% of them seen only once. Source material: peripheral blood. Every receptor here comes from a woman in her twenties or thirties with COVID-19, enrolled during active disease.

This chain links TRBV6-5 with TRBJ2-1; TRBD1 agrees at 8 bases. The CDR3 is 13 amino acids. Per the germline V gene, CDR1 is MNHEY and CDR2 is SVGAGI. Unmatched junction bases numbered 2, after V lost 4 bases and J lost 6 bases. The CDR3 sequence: CASSFGTGNEQFF. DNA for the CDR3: TGTGCCAGCAGTTTCGGGACAGGCAATGAGCAGTTCTTC.

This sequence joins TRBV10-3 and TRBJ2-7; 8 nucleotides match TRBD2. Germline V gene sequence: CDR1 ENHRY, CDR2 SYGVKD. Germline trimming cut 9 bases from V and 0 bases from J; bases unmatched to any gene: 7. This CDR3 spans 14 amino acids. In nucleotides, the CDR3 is TGTGCCATTTCCGGGACTAGGGACTCCTACGAGCAGTACTTC. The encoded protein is CAISGTRDSYEQYF.

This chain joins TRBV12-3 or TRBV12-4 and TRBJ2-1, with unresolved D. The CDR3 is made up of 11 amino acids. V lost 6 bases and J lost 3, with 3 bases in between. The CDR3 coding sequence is TGTGCCAGCAGCTTCTACAATGAGCAGTTCTTC. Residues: CASSFYNEQFF.

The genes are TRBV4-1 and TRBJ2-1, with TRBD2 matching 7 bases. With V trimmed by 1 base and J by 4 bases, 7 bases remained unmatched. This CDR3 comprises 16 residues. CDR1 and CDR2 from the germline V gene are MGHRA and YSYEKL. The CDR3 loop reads CASSQGPSGLYNEQFF. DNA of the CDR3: TGCGCCAGCAGCCAAGGGCCTAGCGGACTATACAATGAGCAGTTCTTC.

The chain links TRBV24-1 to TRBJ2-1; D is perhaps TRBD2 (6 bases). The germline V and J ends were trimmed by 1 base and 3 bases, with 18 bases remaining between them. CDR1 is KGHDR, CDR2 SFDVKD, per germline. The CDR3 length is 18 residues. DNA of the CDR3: TGTGCCACCAGTGATTTCGAAGGAGGGGCTAAGGACTACAATGAGCAGTTCTTC. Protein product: CATSDFEGGAKDYNEQFF.

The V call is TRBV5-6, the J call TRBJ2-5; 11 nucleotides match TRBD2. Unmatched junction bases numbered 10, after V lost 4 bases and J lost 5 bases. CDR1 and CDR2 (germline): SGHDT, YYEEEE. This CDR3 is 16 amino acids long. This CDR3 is CASSDGGLAGFETQYF. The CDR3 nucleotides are TGTGCCAGCAGCGACGGAGGACTAGCGGGTTTCGAGACCCAGTACTTC.

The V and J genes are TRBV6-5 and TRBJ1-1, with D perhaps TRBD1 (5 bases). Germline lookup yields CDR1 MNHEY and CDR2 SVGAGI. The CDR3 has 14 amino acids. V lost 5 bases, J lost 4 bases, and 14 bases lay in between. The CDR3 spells CASSPPRAATEAFF. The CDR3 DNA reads TGTGCCAGCAGTCCCCCCAGGGCGGCCACTGAAGCTTTCTTT.

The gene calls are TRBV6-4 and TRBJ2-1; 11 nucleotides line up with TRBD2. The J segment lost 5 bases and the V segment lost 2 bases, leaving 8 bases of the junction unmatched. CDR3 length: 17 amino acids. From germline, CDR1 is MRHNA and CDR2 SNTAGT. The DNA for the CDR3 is TGTGCCAGCAGTGACCCGCGACTAGCGGGGACCAACAATGAGCAGTTCTTC. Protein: CASSDPRLAGTNNEQFF.

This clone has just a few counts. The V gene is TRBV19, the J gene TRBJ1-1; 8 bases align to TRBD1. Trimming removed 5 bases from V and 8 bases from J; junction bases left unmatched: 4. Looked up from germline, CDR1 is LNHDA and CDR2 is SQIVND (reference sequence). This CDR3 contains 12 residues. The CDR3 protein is CASSFRDREAFF. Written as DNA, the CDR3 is TGTGCCAGTAGTTTCCGGGACAGGGAAGCTTTCTTT.

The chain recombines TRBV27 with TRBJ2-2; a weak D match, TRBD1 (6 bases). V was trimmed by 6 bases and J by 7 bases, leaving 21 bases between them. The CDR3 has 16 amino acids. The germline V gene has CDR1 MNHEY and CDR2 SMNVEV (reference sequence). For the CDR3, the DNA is TGTGCCAGCAGCCCAATCTGGGGTAGGGGGATCGGGGAGCTGTTTTTT. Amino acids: CASSPIWGRGIGELFF.

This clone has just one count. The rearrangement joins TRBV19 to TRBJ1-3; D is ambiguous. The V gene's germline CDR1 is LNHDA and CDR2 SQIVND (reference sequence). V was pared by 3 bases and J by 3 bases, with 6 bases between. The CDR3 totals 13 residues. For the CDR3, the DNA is TGTGCCAGTAGTATTTTACTTGGAAACACCATATATTTT. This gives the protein CASSILLGNTIYF. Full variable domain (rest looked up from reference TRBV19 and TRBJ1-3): DGGITQSPKYLFRKEGQNVTLSCEQNLNHDAMYWYRQDPGQGLRLIYYSQIVNDFQKGDIAEGYSVSREKKESFPLTVTSAQKNPTAFYLCASSILLGNTIYFGEGSWLTVV.

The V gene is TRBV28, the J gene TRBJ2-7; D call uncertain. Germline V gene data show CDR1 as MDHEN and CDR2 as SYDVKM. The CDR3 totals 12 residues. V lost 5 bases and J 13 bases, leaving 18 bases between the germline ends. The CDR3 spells CASSPPSRFPYF. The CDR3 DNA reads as TGTGCCAGCAGTCCCCCCTCGCGGTTCCCATACTTC.

The CDR3 sequence is CASSRRGNEQFF. The CDR3 nucleotides are TGTGCCAGCAGCCGAAGGGGCAATGAGCAGTTCTTC. The J gene is TRBJ2-1, the V gene TRBV11-2; D possibly corresponds to TRBD1 (5 bases). The CDR3 has 12 residues. Trimming removed 5 bases at V and 6 bases at J, with 8 bases between. The germline CDR1 and CDR2 sequences are SGHAT and FQNNGV.

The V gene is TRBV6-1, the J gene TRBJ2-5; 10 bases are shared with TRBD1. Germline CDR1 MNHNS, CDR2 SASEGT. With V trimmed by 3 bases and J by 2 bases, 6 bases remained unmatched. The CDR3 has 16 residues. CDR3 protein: CASSEGMGQGQETQYF. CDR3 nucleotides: TGTGCCAGCAGTGAGGGGATGGGACAGGGGCAAGAGACCCAGTACTTC.

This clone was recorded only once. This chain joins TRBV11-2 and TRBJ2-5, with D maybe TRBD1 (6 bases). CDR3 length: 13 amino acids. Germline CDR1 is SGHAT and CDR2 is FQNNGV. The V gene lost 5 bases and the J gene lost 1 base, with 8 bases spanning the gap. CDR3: CASSRDIQETQYF. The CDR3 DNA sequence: TGTGCCAGCAGCAGGGACATCCAAGAGACCCAGTACTTC.

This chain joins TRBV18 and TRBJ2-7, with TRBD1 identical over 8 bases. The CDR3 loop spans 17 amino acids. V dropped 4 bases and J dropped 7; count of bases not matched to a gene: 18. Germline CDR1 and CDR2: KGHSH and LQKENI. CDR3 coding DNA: TGTGCCAGCTCACTCACTCGCCCGACAGGGGAGGCTAGTGAGCAGTACTTC. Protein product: CASSLTRPTGEASEQYF.

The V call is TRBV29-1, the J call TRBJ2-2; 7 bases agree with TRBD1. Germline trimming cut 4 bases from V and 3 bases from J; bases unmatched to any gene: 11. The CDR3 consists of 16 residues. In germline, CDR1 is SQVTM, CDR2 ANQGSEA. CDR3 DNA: TGCAGCGTTGTCGTACCCCAGGGGGAATACACCGGGGAGCTGTTTTTT. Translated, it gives CSVVVPQGEYTGELFF.